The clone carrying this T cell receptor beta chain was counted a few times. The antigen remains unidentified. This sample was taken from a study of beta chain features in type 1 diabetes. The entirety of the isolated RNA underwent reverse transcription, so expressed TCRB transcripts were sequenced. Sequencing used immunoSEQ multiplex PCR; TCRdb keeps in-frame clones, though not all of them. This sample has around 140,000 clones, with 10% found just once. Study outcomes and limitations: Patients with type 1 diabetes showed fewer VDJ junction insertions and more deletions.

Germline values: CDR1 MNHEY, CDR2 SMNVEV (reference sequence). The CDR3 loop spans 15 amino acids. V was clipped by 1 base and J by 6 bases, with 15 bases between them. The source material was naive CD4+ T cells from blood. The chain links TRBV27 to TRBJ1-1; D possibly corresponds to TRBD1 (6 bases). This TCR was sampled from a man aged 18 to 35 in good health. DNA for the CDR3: TGTGCCAGCAGTTTATTACCGGGACAAACTTCTGAAGCTTTCTTT. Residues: CASSLLPGQTSEAFF.